Each of the 13 T cell receptor beta chains below was sequenced from the same sample in a study of regulatory T cells in long-lasting Graves disease. TCR beta libraries were built with iRepertoire HTBI primers and Arm-PCR of CDR3 regions. TCRdb re-called the multiplex PCR reads with MiXCR, one entry per CDR3 protein. The sample holds some 400,000 distinct CDR3 sequences; around 14% are singletons and the top ten take approximately 16%. Regarding time point: newly diagnosed GD, antithyroid drugs for less than 3 months. PBMC RNA served as the TCR library source. The data were also submitted as part of a second study, on T cells in Graves' hyperthyroidism and ophthalmopathy.

The sample in question was peripheral blood mononuclear cells (PBMCs), obtained at new diagnosis, from a patient treated with antithyroid drugs. Receptor source: a woman in her 30s with Graves disease.

This clonotype has at least ten counts. The chain employs TRBV20-1 and TRBJ2-1; no clear D. Germline CDR1 is DFQATT and CDR2 is SNEGSKA (reference sequence). This CDR3 comprises 15 residues. Trimming took 0 bases from V and 6 from J, leaving 15 bases between them. The CDR3 reads CSARDPGGLGNEQFF. CDR3 bases: TGCAGTGCTAGAGATCCGGGCGGATTGGGCAATGAGCAGTTCTTC.

This clonotype was seen repeatedly, ten times or more. This chain connects TRBV12-3 or TRBV12-4 to TRBJ2-3, with D perhaps matching TRBD1 or TRBD2 (5 bases each). Trimming took off 4 bases at V and 2 bases at J, with 22 bases between the two ends. The length of the CDR3 is 18 residues. CDR3 nucleotide sequence: TGTGCCAGCAGTTCGAGCCGGGGCACGCCGCTATCCACAGATACGCAGTATTTT. Amino acid sequence: CASSSSRGTPLSTDTQYF.

J is TRBJ2-1 and V is TRBV28; 13 nucleotides align to TRBD2. The length of the CDR3 is 14 residues. Germline V lookup: CDR1 MDHEN, CDR2 SYDVKM. The V gene end was trimmed by 3 bases and the J gene end by 14 bases; junction bases not matched to a gene: 7. CDR3 sequence reads: CASSFKLAGGLEFF. For the CDR3, the DNA is TGTGCCAGCAGTTTCAAACTAGCGGGAGGGCTAGAGTTCTTC. Full variable domain (outside the CDR3, taken from reference TRBV28 and TRBJ2-1): DVKVTQSSRYLVKRTGEKVFLECVQDMDHENMFWYRQDPGLGLRLIYFSYDVKMKEKGDIPEGYSVSREKKERFSLILESASTNQTSMYLCASSFKLAGGLEFFGPGTRLTVL.

The rearrangement links TRBV5-6 to TRBJ1-1; the D gene is possibly TRBD1 (6 bases). The CDR3 extends over 15 amino acids. Germline values: CDR1 SGHDT, CDR2 YYEEEE. V lost 4 bases and J 5 bases, leaving 18 bases between the germline ends. For the CDR3, the DNA is TGTGCCAGCAGCACCCGGGGGCCCTGGGGGACTGAAGCTTTCTTT. Protein: CASSTRGPWGTEAFF. The whole variable domain, remainder taken from reference TRBV5-6 and TRBJ1-1, is DAGVTQSPTHLIKTRGQQVTLRCSPKSGHDTVSWYQQALGQGPQFIFQYYEEEERQRGNFPDRFSGHQFPNYSSELNVNALLLGDSALYLCASSTRGPWGTEAFFGQGTRLTVV.

This clonotype was counted between two and nine times. The chain links TRBV9 to TRBJ2-2; the D is unclear. V was shortened by 3 bases and J by 5 bases, with 2 bases between the two germline ends. The CDR3 is 11 residues long. Germline lookup yields CDR1 SGDLS and CDR2 YYNGEE. The CDR3 nucleotides are TGTGCCAGCAGCGAGACCGGGGAGCTGTTTTTT. Translated, it gives CASSETGELFF.

In the case of this clonotype: A much larger clone sits a single nucleotide away, making a read error possible. J is TRBJ1-4 and V is TRBV6-1; D uncertain. Germline V lookup: CDR1 MNHNS, CDR2 SASEGT. The CDR3 loop spans 14 amino acids. The ends were cut back, 6 bases at V and 5 bases at J, with 13 bases in the middle. The CDR3 reads CASRGGRPNEKLFF. CDR3 sequence (DNA): TGTGCCAGCAGAGGAGGCAGGCCAAATGAAAAACTGTTTTTT.

V usage is TRBV30 and J usage is TRBJ1-3; D unclear. V gave up 4 bases and J gave up 6 bases, with 10 bases separating them. The CDR3 sequence is 12 residues long. CDR1 GTSNPN and CDR2 SVGIG come from the germline V gene (reference sequence). The chain's CDR3 is CAWNVGPNTIYF. The CDR3 DNA reads as TGTGCCTGGAATGTCGGTCCAAACACCATATATTTT.

The V call is TRBV19, the J call TRBJ2-7; 10 bases are a match to TRBD2. Germline values: CDR1 LNHDA, CDR2 SQIVND (reference sequence). V gave up 9 bases and J gave up 5 bases; unmatched junction bases: 10. The CDR3 loop spans 14 amino acids. The CDR3 DNA follows: TGTGCCAGCAGCTCTAGCGGGAGAGGGCACGAGCAGTACTTC. Amino acid sequence: CASSSSGRGHEQYF.

V is TRBV10-3 and J is TRBJ2-7, with 7 bases lining up with TRBD1. Germline trimming cut 0 bases from V and 7 bases from J; bases unmatched to any gene: 9. Per germline, CDR1 ENHRY and CDR2 SYGVKD. The CDR3 is 15 residues long. CDR3 in amino acids: CAISESTGRRGEQYF. DNA for the CDR3: TGTGCCATCAGTGAGTCGACAGGGAGAAGGGGGGAGCAGTACTTC.

V is TRBV9 and J is TRBJ2-1, with D unresolved. TRBJ2-5 matches the DNA end more closely, so the J call is doubtful. Looked up from germline, CDR1 is SGDLS and CDR2 is YYNGEE. This CDR3 contains 14 residues. The CDR3 here is CASSVGALGETQYF. The CDR3 bases are TGTGCCAGCAGCGTAGGAGCATTGGGGGAGACCCAGTACTTC.

This clonotype has only one observation. V is TRBV2 and J is TRBJ2-7, with D tentatively TRBD1 (7 bases). Germline assignment: CDR1 SNHLY and CDR2 FYNNEI. CDR3 length equals 14 residues. V lost 4 bases and J lost 5, with 15 bases in between. The CDR3 DNA sequence: TGTGCCAGCAGTGTTCAGGGGGGTTCTCACGAGCAGTACTTC. Amino acid sequence: CASSVQGGSHEQYF.

This clonotype occurred many times. This chain joins TRBV2 and TRBJ2-3; 16 nucleotides agree with TRBD2. The ends lost 8 bases at V and 6 bases at J; junction bases unmatched: 2. The CDR3 length is 14 residues. The germline V gene has CDR1 SNHLY and CDR2 FYNNEI. In nucleotides, the CDR3 is TGTGCCAGCGGGGGACTAGCGGGAGGGGATACGCAGTATTTT. Its protein product is CASGGLAGGDTQYF. Full variable domain (remainder filled in from reference TRBV2 and TRBJ2-3): EPEVTQTPSHQVTQMGQEVILRCVPISNHLYFYWYRQILGQKVEFLVSFYNNEISEKSEIFDDQFSVERPDGSNFTLKIRSTKLEDSAMYFCASGGLAGGDTQYFGPGTRLTVL.

This clonotype was seen ten or more times. V usage is TRBV6-2 or TRBV6-3 and J usage is TRBJ2-7; D might be TRBD1 or TRBD2, each matching 6 bases. Trimming took off 4 bases at V and 0 bases at J, with 13 bases between the two ends. Germline V CDR1 and CDR2: MNHEY, SVGEGT. The CDR3 is made up of 15 amino acids. CDR3 nucleotides: TGTGCCAGCAGTTGGGGGGCATCGTACTCCTACGAGCAGTACTTC. Protein product: CASSWGASYSYEQYF.